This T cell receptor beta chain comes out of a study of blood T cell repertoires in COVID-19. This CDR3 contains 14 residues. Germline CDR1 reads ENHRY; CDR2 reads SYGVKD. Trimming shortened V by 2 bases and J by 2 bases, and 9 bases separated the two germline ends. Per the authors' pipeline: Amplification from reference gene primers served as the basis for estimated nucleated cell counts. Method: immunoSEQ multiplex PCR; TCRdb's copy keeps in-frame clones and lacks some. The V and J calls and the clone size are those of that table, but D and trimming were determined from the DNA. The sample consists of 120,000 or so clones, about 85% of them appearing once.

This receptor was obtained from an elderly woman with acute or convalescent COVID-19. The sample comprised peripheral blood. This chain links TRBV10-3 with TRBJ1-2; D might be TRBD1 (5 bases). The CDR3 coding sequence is TGTGCCATCAGTGAGGACAGACAAAACTATGGCTACACCTTC. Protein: CAISEDRQNYGYTF.